The next 8 T cell receptor beta chains were all read from a single sample in a study of T cell responses to AZD1222 COVID-19 vaccine. Assay used: immunoSEQ multiplex PCR; TCRdb lists only in-frame clones, some missing. The sample has about 89,000 clones, around 83% seen once. The material was peripheral blood, obtained 28 days after the second AZD1222 dose. These receptors were obtained from an adult who received the AZD1222 COVID-19 vaccine.

This clone has a handful of counts. V and J are TRBV5-6 and TRBJ2-7; D remains unclear. V was trimmed by 2 bases and J by 2 bases, leaving 11 bases between them. Germline V gives CDR1 SGHDT, CDR2 YYEEEE. The CDR3 extends over 14 amino acids. CDR3 sequence (DNA): TGTGCCAGCAGCTTTAGGACGGCCACCTACGAGCAGTACTTC. The encoded protein is CASSFRTATYEQYF.

This chain links TRBV19 with TRBJ2-7; 11 bases map to TRBD1. This CDR3 has 15 amino acids. The germline V gene has CDR1 LNHDA and CDR2 SQIVND (reference sequence). The V and J ends lost 7 bases and 3 bases, in that order; junction bases with no gene match: 8. DNA for the CDR3: TGTGCCAGTACCCCGGCCGGGACAGGGGGCTACGAGCAGTACTTC. Translation: CASTPAGTGGYEQYF.

V and J are TRBV12-3 or TRBV12-4 and TRBJ2-5; no firm D call. This CDR3 has 13 amino acids. With 7 bases removed from V and 1 base from J, the gap between germline ends came to 10 bases. DNA of the CDR3: TGTGCCAGCAAAAAGCCCCCCCAAGAGACCCAGTACTTC. Protein product: CASKKPPQETQYF.

The genes are TRBV9 and TRBJ2-3; 12 nucleotides match TRBD2. V gave up 4 bases and J gave up 4 bases; unmatched junction bases: 10. The CDR3 runs 17 residues. Germline lookup yields CDR1 SGDLS and CDR2 YYNGEE. Written as DNA, the CDR3 is TGTGCCAGCAGCCCTAGCGGGAGGGCCTGGGGGGCAGATACGCAGTATTTT. Translating gives CASSPSGRAWGADTQYF.

This clone was observed a few times. The J gene is TRBJ2-5, the V gene TRBV11-2; 11 bases align to TRBD1. Germline trimming cut 5 bases from V and 4 bases from J; bases unmatched to any gene: 3. The length of the CDR3 is 14 residues. CDR1 is SGHAT and CDR2 is FQNNGV in the germline V gene. DNA for the CDR3: TGTGCCAGCAGCACGGACAGGGGGCGAGAGACCCAGTACTTC. Translated, it gives CASSTDRGRETQYF.

The chain combines TRBV21-1 with TRBJ1-1. TRBV21-1 is an annotated pseudogene. The CDR3 runs to 13 residues. CDR3 residues: CASKMRGDPEAFF. The CDR3 DNA is TGTGCCAGCAAGATGAGGGGGGACCCTGAAGCTTTCTTT.

J is TRBJ1-1 and V is TRBV4-2; D uncertain. From germline, CDR1 is LGHNA and CDR2 YNFKEQ. The CDR3 covers 17 residues. Trimming removed 4 bases from V and 4 bases from J, with 22 bases in between. The CDR3 sequence: CASSPVALGSMGTEAFF. In DNA form, the CDR3 reads TGTGCCAGCAGCCCTGTTGCTTTGGGCTCCATGGGCACTGAAGCTTTCTTT.

The chain combines TRBV10-1 with TRBJ1-1; D is unclear. CDR1 is WNHNN and CDR2 is SYGVQD in the germline V gene (reference sequence). This CDR3 spans 14 amino acids. The germline V and J ends were trimmed by 2 bases and 1 base, with 8 bases remaining between them. Written as DNA, the CDR3 is TGCGCCAGCAGTGAGGCGGTTCCGAACACTGAAGCTTTCTTT. Translating it yields CASSEAVPNTEAFF.